This passage covers 26 T cell receptor beta chains from one sample sequenced in a study of low-dose radiotherapy and immunotherapy resistance in tumors. The time point here: before trial treatment. Priming of first-strand cDNA relied on TRAV- and TRBV-specific primers (covering alpha and beta chains). TCR amplification ran approximately 22 PCR cycles using constant-region and V-primer adapter primers. TCRdb processed the reads anew with MiXCR; each CDR3 protein has one entry. This sample carries fewer than 95,000 distinct CDR3 sequences, 9.4% of them seen once, and the ten largest clones take more than 0.85%. The sequenced sample was PBMCs, obtained before treatment. The receptors come from a male donor with prostate cancer.

This clonotype was observed at least ten times. The gene calls are TRBV28 and TRBJ1-1; D might be TRBD1 (5 bases). The V end lost 7 bases, the J end lost 1 base, and 16 bases lay between the germline ends. Looked up from germline, CDR1 is MDHEN and CDR2 is SYDVKM. There are 15 residues in the CDR3. DNA for the CDR3: TGTGCCAGCATATCATGGGGCAAAGGGAACACTGAAGCTTTCTTT. The encoded protein is CASISWGKGNTEAFF.

This clonotype was recorded at least ten times. This chain joins TRBV18 and TRBJ1-5, with 7 positions matching TRBD1. The V gene end was trimmed by 4 bases and the J gene end by 6 bases; junction bases not matched to a gene: 3. Germline V gives CDR1 KGHSH, CDR2 LQKENI. The CDR3 contains 13 residues. The CDR3 is CASSLGTAQPQHF. The CDR3 DNA is TGTGCCAGCTCACTCGGGACAGCTCAGCCCCAGCATTTT.

Ten or more counts support this clonotype. The chain recombines TRBV12-3 or TRBV12-4 with TRBJ2-1; D is possibly TRBD1 or TRBD2 (5 bases each). V was shortened by 5 bases and J by 15 bases, with 20 bases between the two germline ends. The CDR3 spans 13 residues. DNA for the CDR3: TGTGCCAGCAGTCCAGATTCGGGGCGCGTCCCGTTCTTC. Amino acid sequence: CASSPDSGRVPFF.

This clonotype was seen ten or more times. The rearrangement links TRBV6-5 to TRBJ2-3, with 8 nucleotides matching TRBD2. Germline CDR1 is MNHEY and CDR2 is SVGAGI. The V and J ends lost 5 bases and 0 bases, in that order; junction bases with no gene match: 4. This CDR3 spans 15 amino acids. CDR3 sequence: CASSLAGRSTDTQYF. DNA for the CDR3: TGTGCCAGCAGTCTAGCGGGCCGAAGCACAGATACGCAGTATTTT.

The chain joins TRBV5-3 to TRBJ2-5; TRBD2 is a possible D gene (5 bases). TRBV5-3 is reported as an ORF; its role is uncertain. The CDR3 runs 13 residues. Trimming shortened V by 8 bases and J by 3 bases, and 14 bases separated the two germline ends. CDR3 DNA: TGTGCCAGCAGTTGGGCGACTAAAGAGACCCAGTACTTC. This codes for CASSWATKETQYF.

This clonotype was recorded many times. This sequence joins TRBV28 and TRBJ2-3; D uncertain. CDR3 size: 12 residues. V was trimmed by 4 bases and J by 3 bases, leaving 5 bases between them. Germline V gene sequence: CDR1 MDHEN, CDR2 SYDVKM. In DNA form, the CDR3 reads TGTGCCAGCAGTTCACTGACAGATACGCAGTATTTT. The encoded protein is CASSSLTDTQYF.

There are many counts of this clonotype. The CDR3 region is CASSVGLAENTGELFF. CDR3 DNA: TGTGCCAGCAGCGTAGGACTAGCGGAAAACACCGGGGAGCTGTTTTTT. This chain uses TRBV9 with TRBJ2-2; 9 bases agree with TRBD2. J lost 2 bases, V lost 0 bases, and 2 bases had no gene match. Germline V gene data show CDR1 as SGDLS and CDR2 as YYNGEE. The CDR3 consists of 16 residues.

This clonotype was seen at least ten times. The genes are TRBV29-1 and TRBJ2-4, with 7 bases aligning to TRBD1. Germline V gene lookup returns CDR1 SQVTM and CDR2 ANQGSEA. The CDR3 runs to 12 residues. The V gene end was trimmed by 5 bases and the J gene end by 4 bases; junction bases not matched to a gene: 2. CDR3 loop: CSVPGQKNIQYF. The DNA of the CDR3 is TGCAGCGTTCCGGGACAGAAAAACATTCAGTACTTC. Complete variable domain (other parts from reference TRBV29-1 and TRBJ2-4): SAVISQKPSRDICQRGTSLTIQCQVDSQVTMMFWYRQQPGQSLTLIATANQGSEATYESGFVIDKFPISRPNLTFSTLTVSNMSPEDSSIYLCSVPGQKNIQYFGAGTRLSVL.

This clonotype was counted ten times or more. The chain joins TRBV6-1 to TRBJ2-5; 8 bases map to TRBD2. The CDR3 totals 16 residues. The V gene's germline CDR1 is MNHNS and CDR2 SASEGT. The J segment lost 4 bases and the V segment lost 1 base, leaving 8 bases of the junction unmatched. The CDR3 spells CASSEVLAGPRETQYF. The CDR3 coding sequence is TGTGCCAGCAGTGAAGTCCTAGCGGGTCCACGAGAGACCCAGTACTTC.

In this sample, this clonotype turned up many times. This chain uses TRBV6-5 with TRBJ1-5; D is unclear. The germline V and J ends were trimmed by 0 bases and 0 bases, with 6 bases remaining between them. The CDR3 extends over 15 amino acids. In germline, CDR1 is MNHEY, CDR2 SVGAGI. CDR3 protein: CASSYSSDSNQPQHF. The CDR3 nucleotides are TGTGCCAGCAGTTACTCGTCCGATAGCAATCAGCCCCAGCATTTT.

This clonotype has a count of ten or more. The V call is TRBV20-1, the J call TRBJ2-7, with 10 bases matching TRBD2. The J segment lost 2 bases and the V segment lost 0 bases, leaving 4 bases of the junction unmatched. The CDR3 is 15 amino acids. Germline loops: CDR1 DFQATT, CDR2 SNEGSKA (reference sequence). The CDR3 loop reads CSARDSSGRPYEQYF. DNA of the CDR3: TGCAGTGCTAGAGATTCTAGCGGGAGACCCTACGAGCAGTACTTC.

This clonotype was seen repeatedly, ten times or more. V is TRBV28 and J is TRBJ2-2, with 11 positions matching TRBD1. The CDR3 runs to 16 residues. V was clipped by 2 bases and J by 6 bases; unmatched bases: 5. Germline lookup yields CDR1 MDHEN and CDR2 SYDVKM. DNA for the CDR3: TGTGCCAGCAGTTTAACCGGACAGGGGGCGGCCGGGGAGCTGTTTTTT. Translating it yields CASSLTGQGAAGELFF. The variable domain in full, with the rest retrieved from reference TRBV28 and TRBJ2-2, is DVKVTQSSRYLVKRTGEKVFLECVQDMDHENMFWYRQDPGLGLRLIYFSYDVKMKEKGDIPEGYSVSREKKERFSLILESASTNQTSMYLCASSLTGQGAAGELFFGEGSRLTVL.

Many counts were recorded for this clonotype. J is TRBJ2-1 and V is TRBV14; 9 positions match TRBD2. Germline CDR1 SGHDN, CDR2 FVKESK. The V gene end was trimmed by 6 bases and the J gene end by 0 bases; junction bases not matched to a gene: 3. The CDR3 runs to 15 residues. The CDR3 DNA is TGTGCCAGCAGGTCGACTAGCGGCTCCTACAATGAGCAGTTCTTC. It encodes CASRSTSGSYNEQFF.

This clonotype was counted many times. The rearrangement links TRBV20-1 to TRBJ2-1; D possibly corresponds to TRBD1 (6 bases). Between the trimmed V and J ends, which lost 6 bases and 4 bases, there was a span of 19 bases. The CDR3 runs 15 residues. Germline V lookup: CDR1 DFQATT, CDR2 SNEGSKA (reference sequence). CDR3 loop: CSARGRSQAYNEQFF. The CDR3 nucleotides are TGCAGTGCCAGGGGCCGTTCGCAGGCTTACAATGAGCAGTTCTTC.

This clonotype occurred many times. The chain carries TRBV29-1 and TRBJ2-1; TRBD2 matches 8 bases. Trimming at V came to 3 bases and at J to 9 bases, leaving 4 bases not matched to a gene. Germline lookup yields CDR1 SQVTM and CDR2 ANQGSEA. The CDR3 loop spans 12 amino acids. CDR3 nucleotide sequence: TGCAGCGTTGAGCGGGAGGTTGGTGAGCAGTTCTTC. Its protein is CSVEREVGEQFF.

This clonotype was detected ten times or more. This chain joins TRBV6-1 and TRBJ2-7; the match to TRBD2 covers 9 bases. V trimming: 6 bases; J trimming: 0 bases; junction bases outside the gene matches: 6. The CDR3 loop spans 15 amino acids. From germline, CDR1 is MNHNS and CDR2 SASEGT. The CDR3 reads CASSDSGGNSYEQYF. For the CDR3, the DNA is TGTGCCAGCAGCGATAGCGGGGGAAACTCCTACGAGCAGTACTTC.

This clonotype was recorded at least ten times. The chain couples TRBV19 to TRBJ1-2, with D possibly TRBD1 on 6 matching bases. The V and J ends lost 9 bases and 4 bases respectively, with 24 bases between them. The CDR3 extends over 16 amino acids. Germline V lookup: CDR1 LNHDA, CDR2 SQIVND (reference sequence). The CDR3 coding sequence is TGTGCCAGCTTGGCGAGGACCAATACAGGGATCTATGGCTACACCTTC. This codes for CASLARTNTGIYGYTF.

This clonotype came up many times. This chain uses TRBV6-2 or TRBV6-3 with TRBJ2-7; 7 bases fit TRBD1. Germline lookup yields CDR1 MNHEY and CDR2 SVGEGT. The CDR3 length is 14 residues. V trimming: 3 bases; J trimming: 2 bases; junction bases outside the gene matches: 4. CDR3 DNA sequence: TGTGCCAGCAGTTATGGACAGGCAACCTACGAGCAGTACTTC. Amino acids: CASSYGQATYEQYF.

This clonotype showed up many times. The chain recombines TRBV13 with TRBJ1-6, with D possibly matching TRBD1 (5 bases). With 5 bases removed from V and 0 bases from J, the gap between germline ends came to 11 bases. The CDR3 totals 16 residues. The germline V gene has CDR1 PRHDT and CDR2 FYEKMQ (reference sequence). As DNA, the CDR3 is TGTGCCAGCAGCAACAGGAGGAGCTCCTATAATTCACCCCTCCACTTT. Translation gives CASSNRRSSYNSPLHF.

At least ten counts were recorded for this clonotype. The chain has TRBV20-1 and TRBJ2-2, with a possible D match to TRBD1 (6 bases). Germline V gene data show CDR1 as DFQATT and CDR2 as SNEGSKA (reference sequence). Trimming removed 6 bases at V and 6 bases at J, with 17 bases between. This CDR3 is 14 amino acids long. CDR3 residues: CSAPRGTSSGELFF. CDR3 nucleotide sequence: TGCAGTGCCCCGAGGGGGACGTCCTCCGGGGAGCTGTTTTTT.

This clonotype has ten or more counts. V is TRBV6-5 and J is TRBJ2-1, with D possibly TRBD2 on 6 matching bases. Trimming shortened V by 7 bases and J by 9 bases, and 16 bases separated the two germline ends. The CDR3 loop spans 13 amino acids. Per the germline V gene, CDR1 is MNHEY and CDR2 is SVGAGI. The DNA of the CDR3 is TGTGCCAGCACCACGCGGAGGGGTGGTGAGCAGTTCTTC. Translated: CASTTRRGGEQFF.

This clonotype came up many times. The chain couples TRBV7-9 to TRBJ2-7; 7 bases agree with TRBD2. J gave up 1 base and V 5 bases, and 8 bases lay outside the gene matches. The CDR3 contains 15 residues. Germline assignment: CDR1 SEHNR and CDR2 FQNEAQ (reference sequence). Here the CDR3 reads CASSETSKNSYEQYF. The CDR3 nucleotides read TGTGCCAGCAGCGAGACTAGCAAGAATTCCTACGAGCAGTACTTC.

The sample holds many counts of this clonotype. The chain links TRBV6-6 to TRBJ2-5, with D unresolved. Trimming cost V 5 bases and J 0 bases, with 7 bases left between them. The CDR3 totals 13 residues. Germline V gene lookup returns CDR1 MNHNY and CDR2 SVGAGI (reference sequence). The CDR3 DNA sequence: TGTGCCAGCAGTGGCCGGGACCAAGAGACCCAGTACTTC. This encodes CASSGRDQETQYF.

This clonotype was counted ten times or more. The rearrangement uses TRBV20-1 and TRBJ2-7, with a possible D match to TRBD2 (5 bases). Trimming cost V 0 bases and J 6 bases, with 12 bases left between them. The germline CDR1 and CDR2 sequences are DFQATT and SNEGSKA (reference sequence). The CDR3 consists of 13 residues. The DNA for the CDR3 is TGCAGTGCTAGAGACACTCTAGCTACCGAGCAGTACTTC. It specifies CSARDTLATEQYF.

A remark on this clonotype: A far bigger clonotype differs at one base, so this is likely a read error. CDR3 coding DNA: TGTGCCAGCAGGGGGGAAGAGACCCAGTACTTC. Translation gives CASRGEETQYF. The chain carries TRBV6-8 and TRBJ2-5; D possibly uses TRBD1 or TRBD2 (5 bases each). CDR1 and CDR2 (germline): MNHGY, SAAAGT. The CDR3 totals 11 residues. Trimming removed 6 bases at V and 3 bases at J, with 5 bases between.

As regards this clonotype: Given a far larger clone just one base away, this is likely a sequencing read error. The J gene is TRBJ2-7, the V gene TRBV7-9; D is possibly TRBD2 (5 bases). Germline V gene data show CDR1 as SEHNR and CDR2 as FQNEAQ (reference sequence). The ends were cut back, 1 base at V and 7 bases at J, with 11 bases in the middle. The CDR3 sequence is 13 residues long. The CDR3 region is CASSLGGRNEQYF. The CDR3 nucleotides are TGTGCCAGCAGCTTAGGAGGGCGCAATGAGCAGTACTTC.